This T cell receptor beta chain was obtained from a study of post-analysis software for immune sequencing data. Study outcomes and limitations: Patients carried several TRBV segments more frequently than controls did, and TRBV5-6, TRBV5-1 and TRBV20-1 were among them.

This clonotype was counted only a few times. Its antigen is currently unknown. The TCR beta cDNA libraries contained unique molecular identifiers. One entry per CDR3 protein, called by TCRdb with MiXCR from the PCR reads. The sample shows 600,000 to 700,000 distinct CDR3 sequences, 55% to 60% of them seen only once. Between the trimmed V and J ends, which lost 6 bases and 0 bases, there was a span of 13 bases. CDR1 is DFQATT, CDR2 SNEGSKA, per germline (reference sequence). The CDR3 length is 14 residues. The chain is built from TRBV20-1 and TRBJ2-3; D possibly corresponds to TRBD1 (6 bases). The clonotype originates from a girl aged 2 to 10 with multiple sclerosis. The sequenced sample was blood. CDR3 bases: TGCAGTGCGAGGGACATTTCTAGCACAGATACGCAGTATTTT. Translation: CSARDISSTDTQYF.